This T cell receptor (beta chain) was observed in a study of cytomegalovirus exposure and HLA in healthy donors. About the research overall: An analysis done earlier identified some 120 million unique TCR beta sequences from approximately 200 million T cells.

Primers: 60 Vbeta forward and 13 Jbeta reverse. Some clones are missing from TCRdb's copy, which holds only in-frame ones; the method was immunoSEQ multiplex PCR. The sample lists around 150,000 clones, approximately 60% occurring once. Germline V gene lookup returns CDR1 LGHNA and CDR2 YSLEER. J gave up 5 bases and V 4 bases, and 10 bases lay outside the gene matches. CDR3 length: 17 amino acids. Notes on this clone: The antigen remains unidentified.

Study findings and constraints: With later analysis, a missense DCLRE1C variant became linked to TCR beta V- and J-gene trimming.

This chain connects TRBV4-3 to TRBJ2-1; 11 bases fit TRBD2. The receptor comes from an older woman in good health and CMV-seropositive. Sequenced input: PBMCs. The CDR3 coding sequence is TGCGCCAGCAGCCTCCTTCCCGGGACTAGCGGTGACAATGAGCAGTTCTTC. Amino acid sequence: CASSLLPGTSGDNEQFF.